The 19 T cell receptor beta chains presented below share a single source sample, sequenced in a study of blood T cell repertoires in COVID-19. Produced via immunoSEQ multiplex PCR; TCRdb's table is partial and in-frame only. This table holds about 97,000 clones, around nine tenths found once. The sample comprised peripheral blood. The receptors originated from a man aged 50-59 years with active COVID-19.

This chain connects TRBV5-6 to TRBJ2-1; 11 bases are a match to TRBD2. Germline lookup yields CDR1 SGHDT and CDR2 YYEEEE. This CDR3 is built from 18 residues. V was pared by 2 bases and J by 9 bases, with 16 bases of the junction left unmatched. For the CDR3, the DNA is TGTGCCAGCAGCTTACTCCGACTAGCGGGGATCTGGGCGGCTGAGCAGTTCTTC. Translating it yields CASSLLRLAGIWAAEQFF.

The rearrangement links TRBV5-1 to TRBJ1-1; TRBD1 might be the D (5 bases). The germline gives CDR1 SGHRS, CDR2 YFSETQ. The CDR3 sequence is 15 residues long. V was shortened by 3 bases and J by 5 bases, with 17 bases between the two germline ends. As DNA, the CDR3 is TGCGCCAGCAGCTACGGGGGGGACGGACTAACTGAAGCTTTCTTT. Translating it yields CASSYGGDGLTEAFF.

The chain joins TRBV4-1 to TRBJ2-7; TRBD2 is a possible D gene (6 bases). Trimming cost V 1 base and J 7 bases, with 14 bases left between them. The CDR3 totals 14 residues. Germline values: CDR1 MGHRA, CDR2 YSYEKL. CDR3 in DNA: TGCGCCAGCAGCCAAGGGGCTTTGGGAGGAGAGCAGTACTTC. The encoded protein is CASSQGALGGEQYF.

This rearrangement joins TRBV30 to TRBJ1-6, with a possible D match to TRBD1 (6 bases). CDR3 length equals 13 residues. Germline V gene sequence: CDR1 GTSNPN, CDR2 SVGIG (reference sequence). V lost 1 base, J lost 7 bases, and 8 bases lay in between. This CDR3 is CAWSGTANSPLHF. The CDR3 DNA sequence: TGTGCCTGGAGTGGGACAGCCAATTCACCCCTCCACTTT.

The chain employs TRBV27 and TRBJ2-1; 9 bases agree with TRBD2. This CDR3 comprises 15 residues. CDR1 MNHEY and CDR2 SMNVEV come from the germline V gene (reference sequence). The V gene end was trimmed by 6 bases and the J gene end by 7 bases; junction bases not matched to a gene: 10. The CDR3 coding sequence is TGTGCCAGCAGACAGCCGGGACTAGCTGTAAATGAGCAGTTCTTC. Its protein product is CASRQPGLAVNEQFF.

The genes are TRBV29-1 and TRBJ2-1, with 7 nucleotides matching TRBD2. This CDR3 region has 14 residues. V dropped 7 bases and J dropped 5; count of bases not matched to a gene: 11. Germline V gene sequence: CDR1 SQVTM, CDR2 ANQGSEA. In nucleotides, the CDR3 is TGCAGCGCCGGCGGGGGAAGGGGCGACAATGAGCAGTTCTTC. Protein product: CSAGGGRGDNEQFF.

V is TRBV9 and J is TRBJ2-5, with D maybe TRBD1 (6 bases). The V gene lost 0 bases and the J gene lost 5 bases, with 20 bases spanning the gap. Looked up from germline, CDR1 is SGDLS and CDR2 is YYNGEE. This CDR3 comprises 17 residues. The CDR3 protein is CASSVGLVQGTSETQYF. CDR3 nucleotide sequence: TGTGCCAGCAGCGTAGGACTCGTACAGGGTACTAGTGAGACCCAGTACTTC. The full variable domain, in which reference TRBV9 and TRBJ2-5 provide the parts outside the CDR3, is DSGVTQTPKHLITATGQRVTLRCSPRSGDLSVYWYQQSLDQGLQFLIQYYNGEERAKGNILERFSAQQFPDLHSELNLSSLELGDSALYFCASSVGLVQGTSETQYFGPGTRLLVL.

The chain employs TRBV19 and TRBJ2-6; 8 nucleotides align to TRBD1. The germline V gene has CDR1 LNHDA and CDR2 SQIVND (reference sequence). V trimming: 7 bases; J trimming: 3 bases; junction bases outside the gene matches: 5. This CDR3 contains 15 residues. CDR3 loop: CASTRQGFGANVLTF. In DNA, the CDR3 is TGTGCCAGTACCCGACAGGGGTTTGGGGCCAACGTCCTGACTTTC.

The chain combines TRBV21-1 with TRBJ1-2; TRBD1 is the table's D call and was not checked against the DNA. TRBV21-1 is an annotated pseudogene. The CDR3 consists of 15 residues. This CDR3 is CASSKGPAYNYGYTF. DNA for the CDR3: TGTGCCAGCAGCAAAGGGCCCGCATATAACTATGGCTACACCTTC.

This sequence joins TRBV9 and TRBJ1-6; 7 bases align to TRBD1. CDR1 is SGDLS and CDR2 is YYNGEE in the germline V gene. CDR3 length: 14 amino acids. The trim removed 3 bases at V and 7 bases at J, leaving 4 bases unmatched. CDR3 DNA sequence: TGTGCCAGCAGCGAGACAGGGTTGAATTCACCCCTCCACTTT. As protein: CASSETGLNSPLHF.

The chain couples TRBV9 to TRBJ1-2; 7 bases match TRBD1. Trimming removed 3 bases from V and 4 bases from J; junction bases left unmatched: 3. CDR1 is SGDLS, CDR2 YYNGEE, per germline. This CDR3 contains 13 residues. The CDR3 spells CASSGQGFYGYTF. The CDR3 DNA sequence: TGTGCCAGCAGCGGACAGGGATTCTATGGCTACACCTTC.

The rearrangement joins TRBV19 to TRBJ1-3; 9 bases line up with TRBD1. This CDR3 spans 15 amino acids. CDR1 and CDR2 (germline): LNHDA, SQIVND (reference sequence). Trimming took 5 bases from V and 5 from J; bases not matched to a gene: 7. The CDR3 region is CASSLTGGKRNTIYF. The CDR3 coding sequence is TGTGCCAGTAGTCTCACAGGGGGCAAGAGAAACACCATATATTTT.

DNA of the CDR3: TGCGCCAGCAGCCAAGACCCGCTAGCGGGGGGGCACGAGACCCAGTACTTC. Encoded protein: CASSQDPLAGGHETQYF. The chain has TRBV4-1 and TRBJ2-5, with 12 bases fitting TRBD2. This CDR3 is 17 amino acids long. The trim removed 0 bases at V and 5 bases at J, leaving 7 bases unmatched. The germline V gene has CDR1 MGHRA and CDR2 YSYEKL.

The chain links TRBV27 to TRBJ2-7, with D tentatively TRBD2 (5 bases). The germline CDR1 and CDR2 sequences are MNHEY and SMNVEV (reference sequence). Trimming took 4 bases from V and 3 from J, leaving 25 bases between them. CDR3 size: 18 residues. The CDR3 loop is CASSSSARLSYRDYEQYF. CDR3 DNA sequence: TGTGCCAGCAGTTCCTCGGCTAGACTTTCTTATCGGGACTACGAGCAGTACTTC.

V usage is TRBV6-2 or TRBV6-3 and J usage is TRBJ2-3; TRBD2 aligns across 10 bases. Germline-derived CDR1 and CDR2 are MNHEY and SVGEGT. The CDR3 loop spans 16 amino acids. V was pared by 7 bases and J by 0 bases, with 7 bases of the junction left unmatched. This CDR3 reads CASIPGLAASTDTQYF. CDR3 DNA sequence: TGTGCCAGCATCCCTGGACTAGCGGCTAGCACAGATACGCAGTATTTT.

This sequence joins TRBV19 and TRBJ2-3, with D perhaps matching TRBD1 (5 bases). The CDR3 has 14 amino acids. CDR1 and CDR2 from the germline V gene are LNHDA and SQIVND (reference sequence). V was clipped by 5 bases and J by 2 bases, with 11 bases between them. Here the CDR3 reads CASSPRRVTDTQYF. The DNA of the CDR3 is TGTGCCAGTAGTCCACGCAGGGTCACAGATACGCAGTATTTT.

This clone came up once. The genes are TRBV6-2 or TRBV6-3 and TRBJ2-1, with 9 bases aligning to TRBD1. Germline loops: CDR1 MNHEY, CDR2 SVGEGT. J was trimmed by 16 bases and V by 5 bases; bases with no gene match: 6. The CDR3 is made up of 11 amino acids. CDR3 loop: CASSRGQGHFF. The CDR3 DNA sequence: TGTGCCAGCAGTCGGGGACAGGGCCATTTCTTC.

V usage is TRBV5-6 and J usage is TRBJ2-3, with D tentatively TRBD2 (6 bases). Germline CDR1 is SGHDT and CDR2 is YYEEEE. V lost 4 bases and J lost 2, with 11 bases in between. The CDR3 has 14 residues. Here the CDR3 reads CASSRSGYTDTQYF. The CDR3 DNA is TGTGCCAGCAGCCGGAGCGGGTACACAGATACGCAGTATTTT.

The chain uses TRBV7-9 and TRBJ2-5, with D uncertain. The germline V and J ends were trimmed by 2 bases and 2 bases, with 9 bases remaining between them. CDR1 is SEHNR and CDR2 is FQNEAQ in the germline V gene (reference sequence). The CDR3 totals 14 residues. CDR3 sequence reads: CASSLSQLQETQYF. Written as DNA, the CDR3 is TGTGCCAGCAGCTTATCCCAACTGCAAGAGACCCAGTACTTC.